These 16 T cell receptor beta chains share one sample of origin, sequenced in a study of T cells in Graves' hyperthyroidism and ophthalmopathy. Researchers amplified the TCR beta CDR3 regions from RNA transcripts. A first-round RT-PCR of the TCR CDR3 used the HTBI primer set. One entry per CDR3 protein results from TCRdb running MiXCR on the multiplex PCR reads. The sample records some 760,000 distinct CDR3 sequences, roughly 15% being singletons. Sequenced: blood. Receptor source: a woman in her late teens or twenties with Graves' hyperthyroidism.

This clonotype has at least ten counts. This chain uses TRBV20-1 with TRBJ2-7, with unresolved D. Trimming pared 3 bases from V and 3 bases from J, leaving 6 bases between. CDR3 size: 11 residues. CDR1 is DFQATT, CDR2 SNEGSKA, per germline (reference sequence). Here the CDR3 reads CSASRLYEQYF. In DNA form, the CDR3 reads TGCAGTGCTAGTCGACTCTACGAGCAGTACTTC.

There are many counts of this clonotype. This chain joins TRBV7-2 and TRBJ2-3; no firm D call. V dropped 5 bases and J dropped 0 bases, with 9 bases sitting between them. CDR3 length: 14 amino acids. CDR1 SGHTA and CDR2 FQGNSA come from the germline V gene. The CDR3 spells CASSDPSSTDTQYF. The CDR3 coding sequence is TGTGCCAGCAGCGACCCTTCTAGCACAGATACGCAGTATTTT.

Ten or more counts support this clonotype. V gene TRBV7-2 combines with J gene TRBJ2-5; 7 nucleotides line up with TRBD1. The germline CDR1 and CDR2 sequences are SGHTA and FQGNSA. After removal of 6 bases from V and 5 bases from J, the junction contained 12 bases not matched to a gene. This CDR3 is 15 amino acids long. DNA for the CDR3: TGTGCCAGCAGTCGACAGGGTTCAGACGCGGAGACCCAGTACTTC. It encodes CASSRQGSDAETQYF.

Worth noting for this clonotype: A clone one base away is much larger, so this may be a read error. V usage is TRBV4-1 and J usage is TRBJ2-1, with 7 positions matching TRBD2. The J call is in doubt because the DNA end fits TRBJ2-7 better. The CDR3 contains 16 residues. Germline assignment: CDR1 MGHRA and CDR2 YSYEKL. The CDR3 protein is CASSQDIGGGYNEQYF. CDR3 nucleotide sequence: TGCGCCAGCAGCCAAGATATAGGCGGGGGTTACAATGAGCAGTACTTC.

This clonotype was counted ten times or more. The gene calls are TRBV28 and TRBJ1-1, with TRBD1 matching over 8 bases. Germline CDR1 reads MDHEN; CDR2 reads SYDVKM. Trimming took 5 bases from V and 5 from J; bases not matched to a gene: 1. The CDR3 contains 12 residues. For the CDR3, the DNA is TGTGCCAGCAGTACAGGGGGGACTGAAGCTTTCTTT. This codes for CASSTGGTEAFF.

This clonotype was found many times. The genes are TRBV12-3 or TRBV12-4 and TRBJ2-3; 14 nucleotides match TRBD2. Trimming at V came to 6 bases and at J to 2 bases, leaving 4 bases not matched to a gene. This CDR3 is built from 16 residues. CDR3 region: CASRQTSGRATDTQYF. In nucleotides, the CDR3 is TGTGCCAGCAGGCAGACTAGCGGGAGGGCCACAGATACGCAGTATTTT.

This clonotype was observed a handful of times. The chain combines TRBV5-1 with TRBJ2-2, with D perhaps TRBD2 (6 bases). V gave up 0 bases and J gave up 6 bases, with 15 bases separating them. Looked up from germline, CDR1 is SGHRS and CDR2 is YFSETQ. The CDR3 is made up of 16 amino acids. The CDR3 region has the DNA TGCGCCAGCAGCTTGGCCCTACTAGCTAGTGCCGGGGAGCTGTTTTTT. It encodes CASSLALLASAGELFF. Filled out from reference TRBV5-1 and TRBJ2-2, the complete variable domain reads KAGVTQTPRYLIKTRGQQVTLSCSPISGHRSVSWYQQTPGQGLQFLFEYFSETQRNKGNFPGRFSGRQFSNSRSEMNVSTLELGDSALYLCASSLALLASAGELFFGEGSRLTVL.

V usage is TRBV11-1 and J usage is TRBJ2-1; TRBD2 matches 11 bases. Germline CDR1 is SGHAT and CDR2 is FQDESV (reference sequence). V lost 5 bases to trimming and J lost 7 bases; unmatched junction nucleotides: 7. This CDR3 comprises 15 residues. The CDR3 DNA is TGTGCCAGCAGCCCGAGACTAGCGGGGCTAAATGAGCAGTTCTTC. Protein: CASSPRLAGLNEQFF.

In its sample, this clonotype was seen many times. The chain uses TRBV30 and TRBJ1-2; 7 bases are a match to TRBD1. V was pared by 3 bases and J by 10 bases, with 8 bases of the junction left unmatched. Looked up from germline, CDR1 is GTSNPN and CDR2 is SVGIG (reference sequence). The CDR3 is made up of 12 amino acids. CDR3 protein: CAWRDRRDNYTF. The DNA for the CDR3 is TGTGCCTGGAGGGACAGGCGTGATAACTACACCTTC. Complete variable domain (other parts from reference TRBV30 and TRBJ1-2): SQTIHQWPATLVQPVGSPLSLECTVEGTSNPNLYWYRQAAGRGLQLLFYSVGIGQISSEVPQNLSASRPQDRQFILSSKKLLLSDSGFYLCAWRDRRDNYTFGSGTRLTVV.

The V gene is TRBV6-1, the J gene TRBJ2-7; D is undetermined. The CDR3 consists of 18 residues. V was pared by 0 bases and J by 3 bases, with 21 bases between. Germline CDR1 and CDR2: MNHNS and SASEGT. This CDR3 reads CASSEAHRRAPLLYEQYF. In nucleotides, the CDR3 is TGTGCCAGCAGTGAAGCCCACCGTAGGGCCCCTCTCCTCTACGAGCAGTACTTC.

This clonotype came up many times. The rearrangement uses TRBV28 and TRBJ2-1; 7 bases align to TRBD2. CDR3 size: 15 residues. Germline V CDR1 and CDR2: MDHEN, SYDVKM. V dropped 3 bases and J dropped 6; count of bases not matched to a gene: 8. The CDR3 here is CASSFLGGSGNEQFF. DNA for the CDR3: TGTGCCAGCAGTTTTCTTGGCGGGAGTGGCAATGAGCAGTTCTTC.

Many counts were recorded for this clonotype. J is TRBJ2-7 and V is TRBV28, with TRBD1 as a possible D gene (5 bases). The V and J ends lost 6 bases and 0 bases respectively, with 15 bases between them. Per germline, CDR1 MDHEN and CDR2 SYDVKM. This CDR3 is 15 amino acids long. The CDR3 loop is CASRRTRVYSYEQYF. CDR3 DNA: TGTGCCAGCAGGAGGACACGAGTTTACTCCTACGAGCAGTACTTC. The complete variable domain, with remaining parts taken from reference TRBV28 and TRBJ2-7, reads DVKVTQSSRYLVKRTGEKVFLECVQDMDHENMFWYRQDPGLGLRLIYFSYDVKMKEKGDIPEGYSVSREKKERFSLILESASTNQTSMYLCASRRTRVYSYEQYFGPGTRLTVT.

The chain carries TRBV6-1 and TRBJ2-7, with D perhaps matching TRBD1 (5 bases). V was shortened by 6 bases and J by 2 bases, with 14 bases between the two germline ends. Germline-derived CDR1 and CDR2 are MNHNS and SASEGT. CDR3 length: 14 amino acids. CDR3 sequence: CASRPAGFTYEQYF. The CDR3 region has the DNA TGTGCCAGCAGGCCCGCAGGGTTCACCTACGAGCAGTACTTC.

The genes are TRBV11-2 and TRBJ1-5; D is unresolved. The CDR3 is 15 amino acids. V was shortened by 2 bases and J by 4 bases, with 12 bases between the two germline ends. Germline loops: CDR1 SGHAT, CDR2 FQNNGV. The CDR3 DNA follows: TGTGCCAGCAGCTTACGGACCTCGACAAATCAGCCCCAGCATTTT. Translation gives CASSLRTSTNQPQHF. The variable domain in full, completed from reference TRBV11-2 and TRBJ1-5, reads EAGVAQSPRYKIIEKRQSVAFWCNPISGHATLYWYQQILGQGPKLLIQFQNNGVVDDSQLPKDRFSAERLKGVDSTLKIQPAKLEDSAVYLCASSLRTSTNQPQHFGDGTRLSIL.

This clonotype was counted ten times or more. The chain uses TRBV20-1 and TRBJ2-7; D may be TRBD2 (6 bases). CDR1 is DFQATT and CDR2 is SNEGSKA in the germline V gene (reference sequence). Trimming pared 0 bases from V and 7 bases from J, leaving 16 bases between. The CDR3 covers 14 residues. The CDR3 loop reads CSARDGRGTGEQYF. CDR3 coding DNA: TGCAGTGCTAGAGATGGGCGGGGTACGGGAGAGCAGTACTTC.

This chain joins TRBV19 and TRBJ1-2, with D maybe TRBD1 (5 bases). The CDR3 is made up of 16 amino acids. Trimming removed 2 bases from V and 8 bases from J, with 21 bases in between. Per the germline V gene, CDR1 is LNHDA and CDR2 is SQIVND (reference sequence). CDR3 sequence reads: CASSISAGLARRGYTF. CDR3 sequence (DNA): TGTGCCAGTAGTATATCCGCGGGACTCGCCAGACGGGGCTACACCTTC.